This TCR beta chain was recorded in a study of technical replicates of blood from a handful of donors. Only in-frame clones appear in the TCRdb table, and some are missing; sequencing was by immunoSEQ multiplex PCR. The sample includes more than 80,000 clones, nearly 97% of them seen just once. This CDR3 comprises 16 residues. The V and J ends lost 1 base and 0 bases respectively, with 12 bases between them. The germline V gene encodes CDR1 LGHNT and CDR2 FRNRAP. The sequenced material came from T cells isolated from PBMCs. The J gene is TRBJ1-1, the V gene TRBV12-5; no reliable D call. The source is a human donor in good health. CDR3 coding DNA: TGTGCTAGTGGTTTGGCCCCAAGAAGCATGAACACTGAAGCTTTCTTT. Translation gives CASGLAPRSMNTEAFF. Filled out from reference TRBV12-5 and TRBJ1-1, the complete variable domain reads DARVTQTPRHKVTEMGQEVTMRCQPILGHNTVFWYRQTMMQGLELLAYFRNRAPLDDSGMPKDRFSAEMPDATLATLKIQPSEPRDSAVYFCASGLAPRSMNTEAFFGQGTRLTVV.